The source of this T cell receptor beta chain is a study of Ad26.COV2.S vaccination and SARS-CoV-2 variants. Study in general: Administration of Ad26.COV2.S was intramuscular, either once or twice 56 days apart.

Study results and limitations: Vaccine and placebo recipients had comparable breadth of non-spike TCRs.

V was trimmed by 8 bases and J by 0 bases, leaving 5 bases between them. The CDR3 is 12 amino acids. Germline V lookup: CDR1 LGHDT, CDR2 YNNKEL (reference sequence). Clones were read by immunoSEQ multiplex PCR, and TCRdb kept only the in-frame ones, dropping some. Altogether approximately 480,000 clones are present, around 88% being singletons, with the ten largest covering 9.5% to 15%. A word on this clone: Its matching antigen is unknown.

Treatment reported: around 19 received Ad26.COV2.S at low or high dose, single or two shots; 5 received placebo; per-sample allocation not given. Collection of samples fell on day 63 after the first vaccine or placebo injection. The receptor's source is a person aged 18 to 65 who received the Ad26.COV2.S COVID-19 vaccine or a placebo. The sequences come from peripheral blood, collected in a trial of Ad26.COV2.S vaccine versus placebo. The chain has TRBV3-1 (or the pseudogene TRBV3-2) and TRBJ1-5, with D possibly TRBD1 on 5 matching bases. As DNA, the CDR3 is TGTGCCAGCGGGGCTAGCAATCAGCCCCAGCATTTT. Residues: CASGASNQPQHF.